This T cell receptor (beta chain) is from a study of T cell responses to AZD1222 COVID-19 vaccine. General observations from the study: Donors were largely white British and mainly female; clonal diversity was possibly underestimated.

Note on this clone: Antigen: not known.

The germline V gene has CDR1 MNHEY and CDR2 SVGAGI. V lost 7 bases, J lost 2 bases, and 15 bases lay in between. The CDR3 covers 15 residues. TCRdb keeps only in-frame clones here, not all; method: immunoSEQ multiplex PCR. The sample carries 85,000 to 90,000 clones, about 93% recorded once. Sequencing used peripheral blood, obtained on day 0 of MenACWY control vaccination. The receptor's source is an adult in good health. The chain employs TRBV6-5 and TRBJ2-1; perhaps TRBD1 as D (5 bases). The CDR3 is CASTEEGHAYNEQFF. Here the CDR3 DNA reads TGTGCCAGCACCGAAGAAGGACATGCCTACAATGAGCAGTTCTTC.